The T cell receptor (beta chain) described here comes from a study of CD8 T cells in ankylosing spondylitis. This clonotype was observed a handful of times. Its antigen remains unknown. Findings and caveats of the study: Made up of roughly 8 highly homologous variants, a TCR beta motif appeared characteristic of ankylosing spondylitis blood. As for the disease-linked clones, they showed a CD8+ phenotype and occurred at relatively low frequencies in peripheral blood.

Researchers built TCR beta libraries using quantitative 5'-RACE with molecular barcodes. TCRdb used MiXCR to reprocess the 5' RACE reads, holding one entry per CDR3 protein. The data contain approximately 400,000 distinct CDR3 sequences, about 15% of them singletons. The CDR3 contains 15 residues. Germline values: CDR1 SGHVS, CDR2 FQNEAQ. With 7 bases clipped from V and 1 base from J, the junction kept 10 bases outside the gene matches. The chain uses TRBV7-8 and TRBJ2-7; 7 bases line up with TRBD1. This clonotype was sampled from a male donor with ankylosing spondylitis. Material: blood, either unsorted or a sorted T cell fraction (not recorded which). The chain's CDR3 is CASTLLGGRSYEQYF. The CDR3 coding sequence is TGTGCCAGCACCCTGCTAGGGGGCAGGTCCTACGAGCAGTACTTC. Complete variable domain (other parts from reference TRBV7-8 and TRBJ2-7): GAGVSQSPRYKVAKRGQDVALRCDPISGHVSLFWYQQALGQGPEFLTYFQNEAQLDKSGLPSDRFFAERPEGSVSTLKIQRTQQEDSAVYLCASTLLGGRSYEQYFGPGTRLTVT.